The 30 T cell receptor beta chains below were found in one sample sequenced in a study of shared clonotypes between healthy human individuals. Repertoires were generated with immunoSEQ multiplex PCR, while TCRdb's copy carries only in-frame clones and drops some. The table lists roughly 2.5 million clones, approximately 90% of them singletons, with over 0.12% in the top ten. The sample taken for sequencing was naive CD4+ T cells sorted from blood. Regarding subset: CD45RA+ positively selected. Receptors originate from a man aged 18 to 29 in good health.

The chain recombines TRBV7-8 with TRBJ2-2; D unclear. The germline V gene encodes CDR1 SGHVS and CDR2 FQNEAQ. Trimming took off 1 base at V and 5 bases at J, with 8 bases between the two ends. CDR3 length: 14 residues. CDR3 sequence reads: CASSLELGTGELFF. CDR3 nucleotides: TGTGCCAGCAGCTTAGAGTTGGGAACCGGGGAGCTGTTTTTT. Together with reference TRBV7-8 and TRBJ2-2, the CDR3 gives the full variable domain: GAGVSQSPRYKVAKRGQDVALRCDPISGHVSLFWYQQALGQGPEFLTYFQNEAQLDKSGLPSDRFFAERPEGSVSTLKIQRTQQEDSAVYLCASSLELGTGELFFGEGSRLTVL.

V is TRBV5-4 and J is TRBJ1-1; possibly TRBD1 for D (5 bases). Germline CDR1 is SGHNT and CDR2 is YYREEE (reference sequence). V lost 4 bases and J lost 2, with 24 bases in between. The CDR3 consists of 18 residues. The CDR3 nucleotides read TGTGCCAGCAGCCCACTCGGCTACGGGGGGATAGTAAACACTGAAGCTTTCTTT. Protein product: CASSPLGYGGIVNTEAFF.

J is TRBJ2-2 and V is TRBV7-3; TRBD2 matches at 7 bases. The CDR3 is 20 residues long. Losses at the gene ends were 5 bases for V and 2 bases for J; bases not matched to a gene: 20. Germline values: CDR1 SGHTA, CDR2 FQGTGA. The CDR3 nucleotides are TGTGCCAGCAGCCTAAACCCGGCTAGCGGAACCTCATCCAACACCGGGGAGCTGTTTTTT. Encoded protein: CASSLNPASGTSSNTGELFF.

This chain uses TRBV10-3 with TRBJ2-5; 9 bases align to TRBD2. This CDR3 contains 15 residues. Germline CDR1 ENHRY, CDR2 SYGVKD. J was trimmed by 4 bases and V by 0 bases; bases with no gene match: 3. CDR3 amino acids: CAISESAGGRETQYF. CDR3 coding DNA: TGTGCCATCAGTGAGTCCGCGGGGGGGCGAGAGACCCAGTACTTC.

Worth noting for this clone: The junction departs from germline at one end; a sequencing error may be responsible. CDR3 DNA: TGCGCCAGCAGCTTGGAGGGGGACGTAAATTCCCCCCTCCACTTT. Encoded protein: CASSLEGDVNSPLHF. The chain couples TRBV5-1 to TRBJ1-6; a possible D gene is TRBD1 (6 bases). From germline, CDR1 is SGHRS and CDR2 YFSETQ. The CDR3 length is 15 residues.

The chain combines TRBV5-5 with TRBJ2-7; 7 nucleotides agree with TRBD1. Germline trimming cut 5 bases from V and 3 bases from J; bases unmatched to any gene: 5. Looked up from germline, CDR1 is SGHKS and CDR2 is YYEKEE (reference sequence). CDR3 length: 13 residues. The CDR3 nucleotides read TGTGCCAGCAGACGACAGGGCCTCTACGAGCAGTACTTC. Translating it yields CASRRQGLYEQYF. Based on the CDR3 plus reference TRBV5-5 and TRBJ2-7, the full variable domain is DAGVTQSPTHLIKTRGQQVTLRCSPISGHKSVSWYQQVLGQGPQFIFQYYEKEERGRGNFPDRFSARQFPNYSSELNVNALLLGDSALYLCASRRQGLYEQYFGPGTRLTVT.

The chain has TRBV15 and TRBJ1-5, with D maybe TRBD1 (5 bases). The CDR3 runs 13 residues. The V gene lost 6 bases and the J gene lost 3 bases, with 9 bases spanning the gap. In germline, CDR1 is LNHNV, CDR2 YYDKDF (reference sequence). CDR3 DNA: TGTGCCACCAGTTCGACAGTCAATCAGCCCCAGCATTTT. It translates to CATSSTVNQPQHF.

For this clone: The sample has other DNA sequences that encode this CDR3 too. For the CDR3, the DNA is TGTGCCAGCAGTAGAGGGCCAGATACGCAGTATTTT. The encoded protein is CASSRGPDTQYF. V gene TRBV2 combines with J gene TRBJ2-3, with D possibly being TRBD2 (5 bases). This CDR3 comprises 12 residues. The V and J ends lost 5 bases and 4 bases respectively, with 7 bases between them. The V gene's germline CDR1 is SNHLY and CDR2 FYNNEI.

The chain couples TRBV6-5 to TRBJ1-3; D is possibly TRBD1 (5 bases). CDR1 and CDR2 (germline): MNHEY, SVGAGI. The CDR3 spans 15 residues. V lost 0 bases and J lost 7, with 13 bases in between. For the CDR3, the DNA is TGTGCCAGCAGTTACTCGAGGGAGGGACGGAACACCATATATTTT. This sequence encodes CASSYSREGRNTIYF.

The V call is TRBV5-6, the J call TRBJ1-2, with a possible D match to TRBD1 (6 bases). This CDR3 contains 13 residues. Germline V gene lookup returns CDR1 SGHDT and CDR2 YYEEEE. The germline V and J ends were trimmed by 4 bases and 4 bases, with 11 bases remaining between them. The CDR3 coding sequence is TGTGCCAGCAGCGACGGCAGGGGCTATGGCTACACCTTC. It codes for CASSDGRGYGYTF.

The chain carries TRBV5-1 and TRBJ2-2; D possibly corresponds to TRBD2 (6 bases). CDR3 length equals 15 residues. Germline V gene data show CDR1 as SGHRS and CDR2 as YFSETQ. Trimming cost V 4 bases and J 2 bases, with 12 bases left between them. CDR3 in amino acids: CASSGAGLNTGELFF. CDR3 nucleotides: TGCGCCAGCAGCGGGGCGGGACTCAACACCGGGGAGCTGTTTTTT.

The chain is built from TRBV11-2 and TRBJ2-1, with 7 bases aligning to TRBD2. Germline trimming cut 3 bases from V and 4 bases from J; bases unmatched to any gene: 6. Germline V gene lookup returns CDR1 SGHAT and CDR2 FQNNGV. This CDR3 has 15 amino acids. The CDR3 DNA reads TGTGCCAGCAGCTTTGATCTAGCGGCTTACAATGAGCAGTTCTTC. This encodes CASSFDLAAYNEQFF.

The chain has TRBV25-1 and TRBJ2-1, with D perhaps being TRBD1 or TRBD2 (6 bases each). V was clipped by 1 base and J by 9 bases, with 16 bases between them. The V gene's germline CDR1 is MGHDK and CDR2 SYGVNS. This CDR3 region has 15 residues. CDR3 sequence: CASSESLPGACEQFF. The CDR3 nucleotides are TGTGCCAGCAGTGAATCCCTCCCGGGGGCTTGTGAGCAGTTCTTC.

This clone came up once. The V gene is TRBV14, the J gene TRBJ2-1; 8 bases align to TRBD2. The germline V gene has CDR1 SGHDN and CDR2 FVKESK. Trimming took 3 bases from V and 0 from J; bases not matched to a gene: 7. The CDR3 length is 17 residues. The CDR3 nucleotides are TGTGCCAGCAGCCACCCCCGGGGGGGTAGCTCCTACAATGAGCAGTTCTTC. Protein: CASSHPRGGSSYNEQFF.

This chain links TRBV5-5 with TRBJ1-5; 9 nucleotides agree with TRBD1. This CDR3 spans 14 amino acids. V lost 3 bases, J lost 5 bases, and 3 bases stayed unmatched. Germline assignment: CDR1 SGHKS and CDR2 YYEKEE (reference sequence). CDR3 DNA sequence: TGTGCCAGCAGCTCCGGGACAGGGTATCAGCCCCAGCATTTT. This encodes CASSSGTGYQPQHF.

This clone has more than one count but fewer than ten. The chain employs TRBV18 and TRBJ1-2; a possible D gene is TRBD1 (5 bases). The CDR3 is made up of 13 amino acids. Trimming shortened V by 3 bases and J by 3 bases, and 8 bases separated the two germline ends. The germline CDR1 and CDR2 sequences are KGHSH and LQKENI. This chain's CDR3 is CASSPRDDYGYTF. The CDR3 DNA reads as TGTGCCAGCTCACCGAGGGACGACTATGGCTACACCTTC.

The chain recombines TRBV5-3 with TRBJ2-1; maybe TRBD2 (5 bases). TRBV5-3 is an open reading frame whose function is uncertain. With 1 base removed from V and 2 bases from J, the gap between germline ends came to 10 bases. The CDR3 length is 15 residues. CDR3 coding DNA: TGTGCCAGAAGCTTGCCCGGGGTCCCCTACAATGAGCAGTTCTTC. This encodes CARSLPGVPYNEQFF.

The gene calls are TRBV28 and TRBJ1-5, with 7 bases that match TRBD1. J lost 2 bases, V lost 4 bases, and 8 bases had no gene match. This CDR3 spans 16 amino acids. Germline CDR1 reads MDHEN; CDR2 reads SYDVKM. This CDR3 is CASSSDRVRGNQPQHF. The CDR3 bases are TGTGCCAGCAGTTCAGACAGGGTCAGAGGCAATCAGCCCCAGCATTTT.

This chain joins TRBV12-5 and TRBJ2-6, with D perhaps matching TRBD1 or TRBD2 (5 bases each). Germline-derived CDR1 and CDR2 are LGHNT and FRNRAP. The CDR3 sequence is 16 residues long. Trimming took off 5 bases at V and 1 base at J, with 12 bases between the two ends. The CDR3 DNA reads as TGTGCTAGTGGTCCGGGACCTACGTCTGGGGCCAACGTCCTGACTTTC. Residues: CASGPGPTSGANVLTF.

Note on this clone: Other DNA sequences of this sample code for an identical CDR3. The chain employs TRBV27 and TRBJ2-7; 12 bases map to TRBD2. The CDR3 covers 16 residues. Germline V gives CDR1 MNHEY, CDR2 SMNVEV (reference sequence). With V trimmed by 5 bases and J by 1 base, 6 bases remained unmatched. The CDR3 sequence: CASSPRLAGESYEQYF. DNA for the CDR3: TGTGCCAGCAGTCCCAGACTAGCGGGAGAATCCTACGAGCAGTACTTC.

The chain links TRBV7-2 to TRBJ2-5, with D perhaps matching TRBD2 (6 bases). The end of the DNA is better explained by TRBJ2-7, so the J call may be wrong. The CDR3 consists of 15 residues. Germline V gene lookup returns CDR1 SGHTA and CDR2 FQGNSA. The CDR3 bases are TGTGCCAGCAGCTTAGCTACTAGCACACCCTACGAGCAGTACTTC. Translated, it gives CASSLATSTPYEQYF.

This chain uses TRBV5-4 with TRBJ2-6; D is perhaps TRBD1 or TRBD2 (5 bases each). Per the germline V gene, CDR1 is SGHNT and CDR2 is YYREEE (reference sequence). Trimming shortened V by 4 bases and J by 4 bases, and 12 bases separated the two germline ends. The length of the CDR3 is 15 residues. CDR3 nucleotides: TGTGCCAGCAGCCCCGCCGGGGCCGGGGCCAACGTCCTGACTTTC. Encoded protein: CASSPAGAGANVLTF.

The chain is built from TRBV7-2 and TRBJ2-7; TRBD1 agrees at 7 bases. The CDR3 has 14 residues. V lost 6 bases and J lost 2; bases outside the gene matches: 7. Per the germline V gene, CDR1 is SGHTA and CDR2 is FQGNSA. The CDR3: CASSSGTVPYEQYF. CDR3 bases: TGTGCCAGCAGTTCCGGGACAGTACCCTACGAGCAGTACTTC.

The chain recombines TRBV5-6 with TRBJ1-1; no reliable D call. Trimming took 4 bases from V and 3 from J, leaving 13 bases between them. The CDR3 loop spans 14 amino acids. Germline assignment: CDR1 SGHDT and CDR2 YYEEEE. For the CDR3, the DNA is TGTGCCAGCAGCCCCTCAGAGACGGACACTGAAGCTTTCTTT. Its translation: CASSPSETDTEAFF. Using reference TRBV5-6 and TRBJ1-1 for the parts outside the CDR3, the full variable domain is DAGVTQSPTHLIKTRGQQVTLRCSPKSGHDTVSWYQQALGQGPQFIFQYYEEEERQRGNFPDRFSGHQFPNYSSELNVNALLLGDSALYLCASSPSETDTEAFFGQGTRLTVV.

This chain uses TRBV10-2 with TRBJ2-7, with 10 bases fitting TRBD1. CDR1 is WSHSY, CDR2 SAAADI, per germline. V shed 5 bases, J shed 3 bases, and the junction held 4 bases outside the gene matches. The CDR3 totals 14 residues. CDR3: CASSRTGGVYEQYF. The CDR3 nucleotides read TGCGCCAGCAGTCGGACAGGGGGGGTCTACGAGCAGTACTTC.

The chain has TRBV28 and TRBJ2-1, with TRBD2 as a possible D gene (6 bases). This CDR3 is 14 amino acids long. In germline, CDR1 is MDHEN, CDR2 SYDVKM. The V end was cut by 4 bases, the J end by 9 bases, with 16 bases between. CDR3 nucleotides: TGTGCCAGCAGTTCCGGGACTGCGATCTCTGAGCAGTTCTTC. Translating it yields CASSSGTAISEQFF. The full variable domain, with the rest looked up from reference TRBV28 and TRBJ2-1, is DVKVTQSSRYLVKRTGEKVFLECVQDMDHENMFWYRQDPGLGLRLIYFSYDVKMKEKGDIPEGYSVSREKKERFSLILESASTNQTSMYLCASSSGTAISEQFFGPGTRLTVL.

This clone was seen a single time. V and J are TRBV5-6 and TRBJ2-4; D gene unclear. Trimming took off 4 bases at V and 0 bases at J, with 8 bases between the two ends. The CDR3 extends over 14 amino acids. From germline, CDR1 is SGHDT and CDR2 YYEEEE. The DNA for the CDR3 is TGTGCCAGCAGCGGCCCGGCAGCCAAAAACATTCAGTACTTC. Its translation is CASSGPAAKNIQYF.

J is TRBJ2-7 and V is TRBV6-1, with 7 bases lining up with TRBD1. Germline lookup yields CDR1 MNHNS and CDR2 SASEGT. Trimming took 3 bases from V and 0 from J; bases not matched to a gene: 8. The CDR3 is made up of 16 amino acids. The CDR3 loop is CASSEEKRTGSYEQYF. DNA of the CDR3: TGTGCCAGCAGTGAGGAAAAACGGACAGGCTCCTACGAGCAGTACTTC.

The chain is built from TRBV6-6 and TRBJ2-7, with 7 bases aligning to TRBD1. This CDR3 is 15 amino acids long. Germline V CDR1 and CDR2: MNHNY, SVGAGI (reference sequence). V lost 4 bases, J lost 0 bases, and 6 bases stayed unmatched. The CDR3 region is CASSSGQTLSYEQYF. CDR3 coding DNA: TGTGCCAGCAGTTCGGGACAGACGCTCTCCTACGAGCAGTACTTC.

This clone is a singleton in its sample. This sequence joins TRBV2 and TRBJ2-3; a possible D gene is TRBD2 (7 bases). Germline-derived CDR1 and CDR2 are SNHLY and FYNNEI. Trimming shortened V by 7 bases and J by 4 bases, and 12 bases separated the two germline ends. CDR3 length equals 13 residues. As DNA, the CDR3 is TGTGCCAGCACCCGGGGGGCAGCAGATACGCAGTATTTT. Translating it yields CASTRGAADTQYF.